This is a list of T cell receptor beta chains from one sample in a study of T cell responses to AZD1222 COVID-19 vaccine. TCRdb's copy holds only in-frame clones and misses some; the assay was immunoSEQ multiplex PCR. Of 130,000 to 150,000 clones listed, nearly 90% are singletons. Source: peripheral blood, taken 28 days after the second dose of the MenACWY control vaccine. The receptors come from an adult who received the MenACWY meningococcal vaccine as a control. Both conserved end residues are part of each CDR3. The D gene is left open where the match is weak. A row's size may be missing; if present it is once, few, many or a size class.

>NA|TRBV7-2|NA|TRBJ2-7
TGTGCCAGCAGCTTAGATTGGGGTCGAGATTACGAGCAGTACTTC
CASSLDWGRDYEQYF
>few|TRBV5-4|NA|TRBJ1-4
TGTGCCAGCAGCCGCAAGACGGACAGCCGTTTTGAAAAACTGTTTTTT
CASSRKTDSRFEKLFF
>few|TRBV4-3|TRBD1|TRBJ1-2
TGCGCCAGCAGCCCCCGGACAGGGGATAACTATGGCTACACCTTC
CASSPRTGDNYGYTF
>NA|TRBV24-1|NA|TRBJ2-3
TGTGCCACCAGTGATTTGGGCGTGGTAGATACGCAGTATTTT
CATSDLGVVDTQYF
>NA|TRBV7-2|NA|TRBJ2-2
TGTGCCAGCAGCTTCTCCGATACAGGGCACACCGGGGAGCTGTTTTTT
CASSFSDTGHTGELFF
>NA|TRBV6-5|NA|TRBJ1-3
TGTGCCAGCAGTTATGATTGGAGGTCTGGAAACACCATATATTTT
CASSYDWRSGNTIYF
>once|TRBV20-1|NA|TRBJ1-1
TGCAGTGCTAGTTCACAGCGGAACACTGAAGCTTTCTTT
CSASSQRNTEAFF
>NA|TRBV6-5|NA|TRBJ1-1
TGTGCCAGCAGTTACTCGACTTCAGGGCCCTACACTGAAGCTTTCTTT
CASSYSTSGPYTEAFF
>once|TRBV6-6|NA|TRBJ1-6
TGTGCCAGCAGTCCCGGGACCTTGAGCTCCTATAATTCACCCCTCCACTTT
CASSPGTLSSYNSPLHF
>NA|TRBV5-8|TRBD1|TRBJ1-4
TGTGCCAGCAGCTTGGTAGGGACAGGAGCAACTAATGAAAAACTGTTTTTT
CASSLVGTGATNEKLFF
>NA|TRBV13|TRBD2|TRBJ2-1
TGTGCCAGCAGCTTAGGTCGTGGGAGGGCCAATTACAATGAGCAGTTCTTC
CASSLGRGRANYNEQFF
>NA|TRBV18|NA|TRBJ2-3
TGTGCCAGCTCACCACCGGGTACAGATACGCAGTATTTT
CASSPPGTDTQYF
>NA|TRBV6-6|NA|TRBJ1-2
TGTGCCAGCGAGGGGGGCGGGTATGGCTACACCTTC
CASEGGGYGYTF
>NA|TRBV6-5|TRBD1|TRBJ1-2
TGTGCCAGCAGCAACCGGGACAGAGTCTATGGCTACACCTTC
CASSNRDRVYGYTF
>NA|TRBV6-2/TRBV6-3|TRBD1|TRBJ2-7
TGTGCCAGCAGTTCTACCTTGACAGGGTGGTACGAGCAGTACTTC
CASSSTLTGWYEQYF
>NA|TRBV6-5|NA|TRBJ2-7
TGTGCCAGCAGTTCCGGGTTGCGAACTATCTCCTACGAGCAGTACTTC
CASSSGLRTISYEQYF
>NA|TRBV7-9|NA|TRBJ1-2
TGTGCCAGCAGCCCGGGTACGGCGACCTATGGCTACACCTTC
CASSPGTATYGYTF
>NA|TRBV6-1|NA|TRBJ1-3
TGTGCCAGCAGTGAAAGCGGAGTCTCTGGAAACACCATATATTTT
CASSESGVSGNTIYF
>NA|TRBV7-9|TRBD2|TRBJ2-3
TGTGCCAGCAGCTTGGGACTAGCGGGGGTTACAGATACGCAGTATTTT
CASSLGLAGVTDTQYF
>NA|TRBV6-5|NA|TRBJ2-1
TGTGCCAGCAGCCCCCTTTCGAATGAGCAGTTCTTC
CASSPLSNEQFF
>once|TRBV3-1/TRBV3-2|NA|TRBJ2-7
TGTGCCAGCAGCCAAGATGAGGACCCTGCCTACGAGCAGTACTTC
CASSQDEDPAYEQYF
>NA|TRBV6-5|NA|TRBJ1-4
TGTGCCAGCAAGGAGACGGATCATGAAAAACTGTTTTTT
CASKETDHEKLFF
>NA|TRBV4-3|NA|TRBJ2-3
TGCGCCAGCAGCCAAGATCTGGCGTCCAATACAGATACGCAGTATTTT
CASSQDLASNTDTQYF
>few|TRBV7-8|NA|TRBJ2-3
TGTGCCAGCAGCTTCTCGAGGGGCACAGATACGCAGTATTTT
CASSFSRGTDTQYF
>NA|TRBV7-2|NA|TRBJ1-2
TGTGCCAGCAGCACGACGATGAACTATGGCTACACCTTC
CASSTTMNYGYTF
>NA|TRBV6-5|NA|TRBJ2-7
TGTGCCAGCAGCACCGTCTACGAGCAGTACTTC
CASSTVYEQYF
>NA|TRBV28|TRBD1|TRBJ1-5
TGTGCCAGCAGTGTAGCCGGGACAGGGAGGGGTCAGCCCCAGCATTTT
CASSVAGTGRGQPQHF
>NA|TRBV7-2|TRBD1|TRBJ2-7
TGTGCCAGCAGTCAAGGACAGGGTGTGGGCTACGAGCAGTACTTC
CASSQGQGVGYEQYF
>NA|TRBV5-1|TRBD1|TRBJ2-7
TGCGCCAGCAGCTTGATTTGGGGGACAGGGTACGAGCAGTACTTC
CASSLIWGTGYEQYF
>NA|TRBV7-2|NA|TRBJ1-2
TGTGCCAGCAGCTTAACTTGGCTCGTCGGCCTAGCTAACTATGGCTACACCTTC
CASSLTWLVGLANYGYTF
>NA|TRBV9|TRBD2|TRBJ2-3
TGTGCCAGCAGCGTGGGGACTAGCGGGGGCCTGAGCACAGATACGCAGTATTTT
CASSVGTSGGLSTDTQYF
>NA|TRBV27|NA|TRBJ2-3
TGTGCCAGCAGTTTATATGGGACATTCACAGATACGCAGTATTTT
CASSLYGTFTDTQYF
>NA|TRBV5-4|NA|TRBJ1-2
NA
CASSPPWGMGSTF
>NA|TRBV19|NA|TRBJ2-5
TGTGCCAGTAGTGGCGGGGAGACCCAGTACTTC
CASSGGETQYF
>NA|TRBV12-5|NA|TRBJ2-1
TGTGCTAGTGGTTTGGTATTAGGGGGATCGGTCCAGTTCTTC
CASGLVLGGSVQFF
>NA|TRBV5-1|NA|TRBJ1-2
TGCGCCAGCAGCTTAAACCGGGACGGCAGCTATGGCTACACCTTC
CASSLNRDGSYGYTF
>NA|TRBV18|NA|TRBJ1-1
TGTGCCAGCTCACCACAATATGGAGGCACTGAAGCTTTCTTT
CASSPQYGGTEAFF
>NA|TRBV7-9|NA|TRBJ1-2
TGTGCCAGCAGCTTAGAGGAAAACGTGGGCTACACCTTC
CASSLEENVGYTF
>few|TRBV10-3|TRBD2|TRBJ2-1
TGTGCCATCAGTCGGGGGACTAGCGGGAACCTCGGCTCCTACAATGAGCAGTTCTTC
CAISRGTSGNLGSYNEQFF
>NA|TRBV30|NA|TRBJ1-2
TGTGCCTGGAGTCTTGGACCGGCAGTGGGCTACACCTTC
CAWSLGPAVGYTF
>NA|TRBV5-1|NA|TRBJ1-1
TGCGCCAGCAGCACACAGGGCACTGAAGCTTTCTTT
CASSTQGTEAFF
>NA|TRBV15|NA|TRBJ1-2
TGTGCCACCAGCCCCGCATCGGGCTCTTGGGCCTATGGCTACACCTTC
CATSPASGSWAYGYTF